A single sample is the source of the 30 T cell receptor beta chains below, sequenced in a study of vaccination effects on CD4 cells after COVID-19. Scientists isolated CD4+ T cells after an approximately 10-day culture period ended. The antigens of these receptors remain unknown. The protocol was immunoSEQ multiplex PCR, while the TCRdb copy is restricted to in-frame clones and leaves out a portion. The sample records approximately 47,000 clones, about 75% being singletons. The input for sequencing was CD4+ T cells from PBMCs cultured without peptide, taken before COVID-19 vaccination. The origin of the receptors is a human donor who had a prior SARS-CoV-2 infection.

J is TRBJ1-2 and V is TRBV5-4; no firm D call. Germline V lookup: CDR1 SGHNT, CDR2 YYREEE (reference sequence). CDR3 length equals 12 residues. Trimming removed 5 bases from V and 2 bases from J, with 7 bases in between. CDR3 amino acids: CASSKENYGYTF. The CDR3 region has the DNA TGTGCCAGCAGTAAGGAAAACTATGGCTACACCTTC. Combining the CDR3 with reference TRBV5-4 and TRBJ1-2 gives the whole variable domain ETGVTQSPTHLIKTRGQQVTLRCSSQSGHNTVSWYQQALGQGPQFIFQYYREEENGRGNFPPRFSGLQFPNYSSELNVNALELDDSALYLCASSKENYGYTFGSGTRLTVV.

This chain connects TRBV18 to TRBJ2-1; 12 nucleotides agree with TRBD2. Germline V CDR1 and CDR2: KGHSH, LQKENI. J lost 6 bases, V lost 3 bases, and 9 bases had no gene match. CDR3 length equals 17 residues. CDR3 sequence (DNA): TGTGCCAGCTCACCGTATCAGACTAGCGGGGGTATCAATGAGCAGTTCTTC. The encoded protein is CASSPYQTSGGINEQFF.

The CDR3 sequence is CASSYFMAGANVLTF. CDR3 coding DNA: TGTGCCAGCAGTTACTTTATGGCTGGGGCCAACGTCCTGACTTTC. The chain is built from TRBV6-5 and TRBJ2-6, with D unclear. V lost 1 base and J lost 2, with 6 bases in between. The CDR3 runs to 15 residues. Germline values: CDR1 MNHEY, CDR2 SVGAGI.

The chain carries TRBV2 and TRBJ2-7; 11 bases match TRBD2. The CDR3 contains 15 residues. Trimming cost V 7 bases and J 3 bases; bases outside gene matches: 8. The germline V gene has CDR1 SNHLY and CDR2 FYNNEI. This CDR3 is CASTTGTSGFYEQYF. The CDR3, as DNA: TGTGCCAGCACCACCGGGACTAGCGGTTTCTACGAGCAGTACTTC.

This clone has a single count. The V and J genes are TRBV7-3 and TRBJ2-1; D unclear. Trimming took 5 bases from V and 11 from J, leaving 13 bases between them. Germline V CDR1 and CDR2: SGHTA, FQGTGA. The CDR3 runs 12 residues. CDR3 in amino acids: CASSPRIGKQFF. The CDR3 DNA reads as TGTGCCAGCAGCCCCCGGATTGGTAAGCAGTTCTTC.

The genes are TRBV4-3 and TRBJ2-1; TRBD2 matches at 13 bases. CDR1 and CDR2 from the germline V gene are LGHNA and YSLEER. The V and J ends lost 4 bases and 4 bases, in that order; junction bases with no gene match: 4. The CDR3 extends over 16 amino acids. CDR3 protein: CASSRTLAGGYNEQFF. The CDR3 DNA sequence: TGCGCCAGCAGCCGCACACTAGCGGGAGGGTACAATGAGCAGTTCTTC.

This chain links TRBV5-5 with TRBJ2-5, with 11 bases that match TRBD2. The CDR3 length is 18 residues. Germline V gene data show CDR1 as SGHKS and CDR2 as YYEKEE (reference sequence). Trimming at V came to 7 bases and at J to 4 bases, leaving 18 bases not matched to a gene. The DNA for the CDR3 is TGTGCCAGCGTACCTCGACTAGCGGGACCAGTGGGGGGAGAGACCCAGTACTTC. This gives the protein CASVPRLAGPVGGETQYF.

The V call is TRBV18, the J call TRBJ2-2; D is possibly TRBD1 or TRBD2 (7 bases each). The V and J ends lost 3 bases and 5 bases respectively, with 16 bases between them. CDR3 length equals 16 residues. CDR1 KGHSH and CDR2 LQKENI come from the germline V gene. The CDR3 region is CASSPPTGRETGELFF. CDR3 bases: TGTGCCAGCTCACCGCCGACAGGGAGGGAGACCGGGGAGCTGTTTTTT.

The chain is built from TRBV6-5 and TRBJ2-5, with D possibly matching TRBD2 (6 bases). Germline V gene lookup returns CDR1 MNHEY and CDR2 SVGAGI. There are 13 residues in the CDR3. V lost 6 bases, J lost 3 bases, and 11 bases lay in between. CDR3 residues: CASSTSGEETQYF. CDR3 sequence (DNA): TGTGCCAGCAGCACATCGGGGGAAGAGACCCAGTACTTC.

This clone is large by share. The V call is TRBV2, the J call TRBJ2-2; tentatively, D is TRBD1 or TRBD2 (5 bases each). Deletions cut 6 bases from V and 0 bases from J, with 11 bases between. CDR3 length equals 15 residues. CDR1 and CDR2 (germline): SNHLY, FYNNEI. CDR3: CASRGVTANTGELFF. CDR3 sequence (DNA): TGTGCCAGCAGGGGGGTGACAGCGAACACCGGGGAGCTGTTTTTT.

V usage is TRBV21-1 and J usage is TRBJ1-5; TRBD1 is the table's D call, not checked against the DNA. TRBV21-1 is a pseudogene segment. This CDR3 spans 18 amino acids. The CDR3 DNA reads TGTGCCATAACTGGGCCCGGGGACAGCAAATATAGCAATCAGCCCCAGCATTTT. It specifies CAITGPGDSKYSNQPQHF.

The chain recombines TRBV3-1 (or the pseudogene TRBV3-2) with TRBJ1-6; D is unclear. Germline V lookup: CDR1 LGHDT, CDR2 YNNKEL (reference sequence). The germline V and J ends were trimmed by 2 bases and 7 bases, with 6 bases remaining between them. The CDR3 spans 13 residues. CDR3 sequence (DNA): TGTGCCAGCAGCCAACAGCAGAATTCACCCCTCCACTTT. Translation gives CASSQQQNSPLHF.

The rearrangement joins TRBV5-1 to TRBJ2-2; D uncertain. Germline V gene sequence: CDR1 SGHRS, CDR2 YFSETQ. The CDR3 runs 14 residues. V lost 0 bases to trimming and J lost 2 bases, with 5 bases between them. For the CDR3, the DNA is TGCGCCAGCAGCTTGGTCGGTAACACCGGGGAGCTGTTTTTT. The encoded protein is CASSLVGNTGELFF.

In its sample, this clone was seen a few times. The chain has TRBV4-2 and TRBJ2-5, with 14 bases lining up with TRBD2. Germline V gene data show CDR1 as LGHNA and CDR2 as YNFKEQ. Germline trimming cut 2 bases from V and 4 bases from J; bases unmatched to any gene: 3. The CDR3 runs 16 residues. The CDR3: CASSQTGTSGGETQYF. The CDR3 DNA reads as TGTGCCAGCAGCCAAACCGGGACTAGCGGGGGAGAGACCCAGTACTTC.

This clone has a single count. This chain uses TRBV19 with TRBJ2-3; D is ambiguous. Germline CDR1 is LNHDA and CDR2 is SQIVND (reference sequence). This CDR3 is built from 12 residues. V dropped 1 base and J dropped 4 bases, with 3 bases sitting between them. The CDR3 sequence: CASSIVADTQYF. The CDR3, as DNA: TGTGCCAGTAGTATAGTTGCAGATACGCAGTATTTT.

The CDR3 DNA follows: TGTGCCAGCAGTGAATCGGGGAGGGGGGCTAGCACAGATACGCAGTATTTT. Translated: CASSESGRGASTDTQYF. The genes are TRBV2 and TRBJ2-3; possibly TRBD2 for D (7 bases). This CDR3 is built from 17 residues. The germline CDR1 and CDR2 sequences are SNHLY and FYNNEI. Trimming stripped 2 bases from V and 0 bases from J, with 15 bases between.

The chain employs TRBV4-3 and TRBJ2-5; D remains ambiguous. V lost 3 bases, J lost 7 bases, and 18 bases lay in between. This CDR3 is built from 15 residues. Germline V gene lookup returns CDR1 LGHNA and CDR2 YSLEER. CDR3 region: CASSQFPYAGGTQYF. The CDR3, as DNA: TGCGCCAGCAGCCAGTTTCCCTACGCAGGTGGGACCCAGTACTTC.

The CDR3 reads CASSPPLSSRAQYF. CDR3 nucleotide sequence: TGTGCCAGCTCACCACCGCTATCGAGTAGGGCGCAGTATTTT. This chain connects TRBV18 to TRBJ2-3; D remains unclear. The V end was cut by 0 bases, the J end by 10 bases, with 14 bases between. Germline V CDR1 and CDR2: KGHSH, LQKENI. This CDR3 contains 14 residues.

V gene TRBV18 combines with J gene TRBJ2-2; D remains unclear. From germline, CDR1 is KGHSH and CDR2 LQKENI. Trimming pared 3 bases from V and 2 bases from J, leaving 4 bases between. The CDR3 loop spans 13 amino acids. The CDR3: CASSPQNTGELFF. DNA of the CDR3: TGTGCCAGCTCACCCCAAAACACCGGGGAGCTGTTTTTT.

This clone was recorded a few times. This rearrangement joins TRBV24-1 to TRBJ2-3, with D perhaps matching TRBD2 (5 bases). V was clipped by 5 bases and J by 6 bases, with 14 bases between them. The germline V gene encodes CDR1 KGHDR and CDR2 SFDVKD. The CDR3 runs 14 residues. CDR3 loop: CATSAGLSSDTQYF. Written as DNA, the CDR3 is TGTGCCACCAGTGCAGGACTGTCATCTGATACGCAGTATTTT.

V gene TRBV6-5 combines with J gene TRBJ1-3; no definite D call. The CDR3 is 13 residues long. Germline lookup yields CDR1 MNHEY and CDR2 SVGAGI. V lost 8 bases to trimming and J lost 1 base, with 9 bases between them. CDR3 region: CASRPGSGNTIYF. CDR3 sequence (DNA): TGTGCCAGCCGGCCGGGGTCTGGAAACACCATATATTTT.

The chain employs TRBV5-1 and TRBJ1-1, with TRBD1 matching 9 bases. CDR3 length equals 14 residues. Trimming removed 4 bases from V and 5 bases from J; junction bases left unmatched: 6. The germline gives CDR1 SGHRS, CDR2 YFSETQ. The DNA of the CDR3 is TGCGCCAGCAGCCAGGACAGGGGCACTACTGAAGCTTTCTTT. Translated: CASSQDRGTTEAFF.

The rearrangement joins TRBV6-1 to TRBJ2-7, with D possibly matching TRBD1 (5 bases). Germline V gene sequence: CDR1 MNHNS, CDR2 SASEGT. Trimming took 4 bases from V and 2 from J, leaving 21 bases between them. The CDR3 runs 17 residues. CDR3 amino acids: CASSATHISTGTYEQYF. Written as DNA, the CDR3 is TGTGCCAGCAGTGCCACCCACATTTCTACAGGAACCTACGAGCAGTACTTC.

J is TRBJ1-5 and V is TRBV6-5; D is possibly TRBD1 (5 bases). V was clipped by 7 bases and J by 4 bases, with 11 bases between them. CDR1 is MNHEY and CDR2 is SVGAGI in the germline V gene. CDR3 length: 13 residues. The CDR3 loop is CASIRDLNQPQHF. CDR3 DNA sequence: TGTGCCAGCATTAGGGACCTAAATCAGCCCCAGCATTTT.

The V and J genes are TRBV30 and TRBJ1-6; D uncertain. The CDR3 spans 15 residues. Germline V gene sequence: CDR1 GTSNPN, CDR2 SVGIG (reference sequence). Trimming removed 4 bases at V and 0 bases at J, with 10 bases between. CDR3 DNA: TGTGCCTGGATACGCGTCAGCTCCTATAATTCACCCCTCCACTTT. Protein product: CAWIRVSSYNSPLHF.

The rearrangement joins TRBV14 to TRBJ2-1; 7 bases are a match to TRBD2. V lost 1 base to trimming and J lost 9 bases; unmatched junction nucleotides: 6. Germline V CDR1 and CDR2: SGHDN, FVKESK. CDR3 length equals 14 residues. In DNA form, the CDR3 reads TGTGCCAGCAGCCAAGGTACTAGCGAGAGTGAGCAGTTCTTC. Amino acid sequence: CASSQGTSESEQFF.

This clone was detected a few times. The genes are TRBV27 and TRBJ1-1, with unresolved D. The germline gives CDR1 MNHEY, CDR2 SMNVEV (reference sequence). The germline V and J ends were trimmed by 5 bases and 7 bases, with 20 bases remaining between them. This CDR3 spans 15 amino acids. In DNA, the CDR3 is TGTGCCAGCAGTCCCTCCTTGCACGGGAGGGTTGAAGCTTTCTTT. Translated, it gives CASSPSLHGRVEAFF.

J is TRBJ1-3 and V is TRBV10-3; D call uncertain. The CDR3 spans 13 residues. The V gene lost 7 bases and the J gene lost 9 bases, with 16 bases spanning the gap. Germline V gives CDR1 ENHRY, CDR2 SYGVKD. DNA of the CDR3: TGTGCCATCAAGGGCAGGTTGGAGGGCACCATATATTTT. Amino acids: CAIKGRLEGTIYF.

This chain uses TRBV7-3 with TRBJ2-3, with a weak D call TRBD2 (7 bases). The CDR3 runs 15 residues. Trimming shortened V by 3 bases and J by 6 bases, and 16 bases separated the two germline ends. CDR1 and CDR2 (germline): SGHTA, FQGTGA. In nucleotides, the CDR3 is TGTGCCAGCAGCTTGTTGGGGGGGCTGGTGGATACGCAGTATTTT. Translating it yields CASSLLGGLVDTQYF.

The V and J genes are TRBV3-1 (or the pseudogene TRBV3-2) and TRBJ1-5, with D possibly being TRBD1 (6 bases). The CDR3 spans 14 residues. CDR1 is LGHDT and CDR2 is YNNKEL in the germline V gene (reference sequence). V was pared by 3 bases and J by 2 bases, with 8 bases between. This chain's CDR3 is CASSQSGGNQPQHF. DNA for the CDR3: TGTGCCAGCAGCCAGTCAGGGGGCAATCAGCCCCAGCATTTT.